This is a list of T cell receptor beta chains from one sample in a study of OX40 agonist ivuxolimab in advanced cancers. Clones were sequenced by immunoSEQ multiplex PCR, and TCRdb holds only the in-frame ones, with some missing. The sample yields about 41,000 clones, 70% to 90% seen once. Sequenced here: CD4+ or CD8+ T cells sorted from blood, sampled in a trial of the OX40 agonist ivuxolimab. These receptors were taken from an adult with an advanced solid tumor such as melanoma, head and neck, liver or kidney cancer. Each CDR3 is given with its conserved first and last residue. A D gene is named only where the DNA matches it firmly. Some rows have no size entry. The others give once, few or many, or a class for an expanded clone.

clone size: NA; V gene: TRBV23-1; D gene: NA; J gene: TRBJ1-2; CDR3 protein: CASSQYLPGVTGYTF; CDR3 DNA: TGCGCCAGCAGTCAATACCTTCCGGGGGTGACTGGCTACACCTTC
clone size: NA; V gene: TRBV13; D gene: TRBD1; J gene: TRBJ2-2; CDR3 protein: CATRTQGLTRELFF; CDR3 DNA: TGTGCCACCAGAACACAGGGGCTTACCCGGGAGCTGTTTTTT
clone size: NA; V gene: TRBV6-1; D gene: NA; J gene: TRBJ2-6; CDR3 protein: CASSPRSGANVLTF; CDR3 DNA: TGTGCCAGCAGCCCCAGATCTGGGGCCAACGTCCTGACTTTC
clone size: NA; V gene: TRBV19; D gene: NA; J gene: TRBJ1-4; CDR3 protein: CASSSNRGADEKLFF; CDR3 DNA: TGTGCCAGTAGCTCCAACCGGGGGGCGGATGAAAAACTGTTTTTT
clone size: NA; V gene: TRBV7-8; D gene: NA; J gene: TRBJ2-1; CDR3 protein: CASSLVYNEQFF; CDR3 DNA: TGTGCCAGCAGCTTAGTATACAATGAGCAGTTCTTC
clone size: NA; V gene: TRBV14; D gene: NA; J gene: TRBJ2-1; CDR3 protein: CASSHDLPFTSEQFF; CDR3 DNA: TGTGCCAGCAGCCATGACTTACCATTTACAAGTGAGCAGTTCTTC
clone size: NA; V gene: TRBV16; D gene: NA; J gene: TRBJ1-6; CDR3 protein: CASSQVRGNSPLHF; CDR3 DNA: TGTGCCAGCAGCCAAGTCAGGGGCAATTCACCCCTCCACTTT
clone size: NA; V gene: TRBV4-1; D gene: TRBD1; J gene: TRBJ1-5; CDR3 protein: CASSPRGQGNQPQHF; CDR3 DNA: TGCGCCAGCAGCCCCAGGGGGCAGGGCAATCAGCCCCAGCATTTT
clone size: NA; V gene: TRBV5-4; D gene: NA; J gene: TRBJ2-2; CDR3 protein: CASGQNTGELFF; CDR3 DNA: TGTGCCAGCGGACAGAACACCGGGGAGCTGTTTTTT
clone size: NA; V gene: TRBV6-1; D gene: NA; J gene: TRBJ2-4; CDR3 protein: CASSEWVLAKNIQYF; CDR3 DNA: TGTGCCAGCAGTGAATGGGTATTAGCCAAAAACATTCAGTACTTC
clone size: NA; V gene: TRBV7-9; D gene: NA; J gene: TRBJ2-7; CDR3 protein: CASSLLGYGGNEQYF; CDR3 DNA: TGTGCCAGCAGCCTACTCGGCTACGGGGGAAACGAGCAGTACTTC
clone size: NA; V gene: TRBV7-9; D gene: TRBD1; J gene: TRBJ2-7; CDR3 protein: CASSLPGQGYEQYF; CDR3 DNA: TGTGCCAGCAGCTTACCGGGACAGGGCTACGAGCAGTACTTC
clone size: NA; V gene: TRBV29-1; D gene: NA; J gene: TRBJ2-7; CDR3 protein: CSGGRGSYEQYF; CDR3 DNA: TGCAGCGGGGGACGGGGCTCCTACGAGCAGTACTTC
clone size: NA; V gene: TRBV6-1; D gene: NA; J gene: TRBJ2-3; CDR3 protein: CASSEGLALADTQYF; CDR3 DNA: TGTGCCAGCAGTGAGGGCCTAGCGTTGGCAGATACGCAGTATTTT
clone size: NA; V gene: TRBV5-6; D gene: NA; J gene: TRBJ2-7; CDR3 protein: CASSYRTESYEQYF; CDR3 DNA: TGTGCCAGCAGCTATCGGACAGAGTCCTACGAGCAGTACTTC
clone size: NA; V gene: TRBV11-1; D gene: NA; J gene: TRBJ2-7; CDR3 protein: CASSFLDSSEQYF; CDR3 DNA: TGTGCCAGCAGCTTCCTTGACAGTAGCGAGCAGTACTTC
clone size: NA; V gene: TRBV28; D gene: TRBD1; J gene: TRBJ2-7; CDR3 protein: CASTSGTGLYEQYF; CDR3 DNA: TGTGCCAGCACCTCCGGGACAGGGCTTTACGAGCAGTACTTC
clone size: once; V gene: TRBV6-6; D gene: NA; J gene: TRBJ1-1; CDR3 protein: CASSYVSGSEAFF; CDR3 DNA: TGTGCCAGCAGTTACGTTTCGGGATCTGAAGCTTTCTTT
clone size: NA; V gene: TRBV27; D gene: NA; J gene: TRBJ2-1; CDR3 protein: CASSLWGGRNEQFF; CDR3 DNA: TGTGCCAGCAGTTTGTGGGGGGGCCGTAATGAGCAGTTCTTC
clone size: NA; V gene: TRBV7-6; D gene: NA; J gene: TRBJ2-7; CDR3 protein: CASSLVPSVSHEQYF; CDR3 DNA: TGTGCCAGCAGCTTAGTACCTAGCGTCTCCCACGAGCAGTACTTC
clone size: NA; V gene: TRBV7-8; D gene: TRBD2; J gene: TRBJ2-5; CDR3 protein: CASSRTSGKETQYF; CDR3 DNA: TGTGCCAGCAGCCGGACTAGCGGGAAAGAGACCCAGTACTTC
clone size: NA; V gene: TRBV7-8; D gene: TRBD1; J gene: TRBJ1-2; CDR3 protein: CASSPQGDYTF; CDR3 DNA: TGTGCCAGCAGCCCCCAGGGGGACTACACCTTC
clone size: once; V gene: TRBV11-2; D gene: NA; J gene: TRBJ2-7; CDR3 protein: CASREGAGRGEQYF; CDR3 DNA: TGTGCCAGCAGAGAGGGGGCGGGAAGGGGCGAGCAGTACTTC
clone size: once; V gene: TRBV30; D gene: NA; J gene: TRBJ2-1; CDR3 protein: CAWSGGTYNEQFF; CDR3 DNA: TGTGCCTGGAGCGGCGGCACCTACAATGAGCAGTTCTTC
clone size: NA; V gene: TRBV5-1; D gene: NA; J gene: TRBJ2-1; CDR3 protein: CASRLAEGAYNEQFF; CDR3 DNA: TGCGCCAGCAGACTAGCGGAGGGGGCGTACAATGAGCAGTTCTTC
clone size: NA; V gene: TRBV7-9; D gene: NA; J gene: TRBJ1-2; CDR3 protein: CASSLYEHPYGYTF; CDR3 DNA: TGTGCCAGCAGCTTATATGAACACCCGTATGGCTACACCTTC
clone size: NA; V gene: TRBV28; D gene: TRBD1; J gene: TRBJ1-4; CDR3 protein: CASRGTGGVQANEKLFF; CDR3 DNA: TGTGCCAGCCGAGGGACAGGGGGCGTTCAGGCTAATGAAAAACTGTTTTTT
clone size: NA; V gene: TRBV28; D gene: NA; J gene: TRBJ1-2; CDR3 protein: CASSTTGYGYTF; CDR3 DNA: TGTGCCAGCAGCACCACAGGGTACGGCTACACCTTC
clone size: NA; V gene: TRBV7-6; D gene: TRBD2; J gene: TRBJ2-7; CDR3 protein: CASSRAGEPYEQYF; CDR3 DNA: TGTGCCAGCAGCCGAGCGGGGGAGCCCTACGAGCAGTACTTC
clone size: NA; V gene: TRBV18; D gene: NA; J gene: TRBJ2-1; CDR3 protein: CASSPSMVSSYNEQFF; CDR3 DNA: TGTGCCAGCTCACCGTCAATGGTTAGCTCCTACAATGAGCAGTTCTTC
clone size: NA; V gene: TRBV4-1; D gene: TRBD2; J gene: TRBJ2-2; CDR3 protein: CASSQAFTSGRTGELFF; CDR3 DNA: TGCGCCAGCAGCCAAGCCTTTACTAGCGGGCGCACCGGGGAGCTGTTTTTT
clone size: NA; V gene: TRBV5-1; D gene: NA; J gene: TRBJ1-4; CDR3 protein: CASSLRGGEKLFF; CDR3 DNA: TGCGCCAGCAGCTTGCGGGGTGGTGAAAAACTGTTTTTT
clone size: NA; V gene: TRBV19; D gene: TRBD1; J gene: TRBJ2-5; CDR3 protein: CASRPDRSEETQYF; CDR3 DNA: TGTGCCAGTAGACCGGACAGGTCAGAAGAGACCCAGTACTTC